This T cell receptor beta chain was profiled in a study of T cell changes during pregnancy in multiple sclerosis. The repertoire was sequenced with immunoSEQ multiplex PCR; TCRdb's copy has only in-frame clones and lacks some. The sample carries tens of thousands of clones, around nine tenths recorded once. The sample consisted of peripheral blood, taken in the first trimester of pregnancy. This TCR was sampled from a female donor in good health, enrolled as a control in a pregnancy study.

CDR3: CASSLAPGLARGEQFF. The CDR3 DNA sequence: TGTGCCAGCAGCTTAGCGCCGGGACTAGCGAGGGGTGAGCAGTTCTTC. The chain uses TRBV7-9 and TRBJ2-1; 10 nucleotides line up with TRBD2. CDR3 length: 16 amino acids. The germline V gene encodes CDR1 SEHNR and CDR2 FQNEAQ (reference sequence). The V gene end was trimmed by 0 bases and the J gene end by 9 bases; junction bases not matched to a gene: 8.